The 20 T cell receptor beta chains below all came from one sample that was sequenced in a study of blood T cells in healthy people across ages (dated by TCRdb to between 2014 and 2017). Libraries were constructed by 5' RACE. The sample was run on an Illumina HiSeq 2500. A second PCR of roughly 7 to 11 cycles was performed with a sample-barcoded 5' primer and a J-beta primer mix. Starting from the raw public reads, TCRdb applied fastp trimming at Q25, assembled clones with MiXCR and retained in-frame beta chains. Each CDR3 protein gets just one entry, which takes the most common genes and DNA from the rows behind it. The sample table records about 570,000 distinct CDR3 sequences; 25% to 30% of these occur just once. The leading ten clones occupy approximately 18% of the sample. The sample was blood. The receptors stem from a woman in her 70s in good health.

In DNA form, the CDR3 reads TGTGCCAGCAGCTTAACGGAGAGCGGGGGGGTGAATGAGCAGTTCTTC. Translating it yields CASSLTESGGVNEQFF. The chain links TRBV7-3 to TRBJ2-1; TRBD2 matches 10 bases. The V gene's germline CDR1 is SGHTA and CDR2 FQGTGA. V was clipped by 0 bases and J by 7 bases; unmatched bases: 6. The CDR3 has 16 amino acids. Together with reference TRBV7-3 and TRBJ2-1, the CDR3 gives the full variable domain: GAGVSQTPSNKVTEKGKYVELRCDPISGHTALYWYRQSLGQGPEFLIYFQGTGAADDSGLPNDRFFAVRPEGSVSTLKIQRTERGDSAVYLCASSLTESGGVNEQFFGPGTRLTVL.

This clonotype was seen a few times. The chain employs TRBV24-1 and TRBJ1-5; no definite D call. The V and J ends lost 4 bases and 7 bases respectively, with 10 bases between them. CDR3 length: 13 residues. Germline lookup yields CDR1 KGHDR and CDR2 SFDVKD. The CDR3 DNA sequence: TGTGCCACCAGTGACAAGATGGCGCAGCCCCAGCATTTT. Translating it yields CATSDKMAQPQHF.

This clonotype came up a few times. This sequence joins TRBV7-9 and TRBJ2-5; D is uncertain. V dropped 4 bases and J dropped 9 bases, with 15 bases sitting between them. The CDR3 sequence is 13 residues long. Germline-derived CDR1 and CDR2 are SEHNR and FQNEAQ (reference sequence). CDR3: CASSSIVAAAQYF. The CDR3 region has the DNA TGTGCCAGCAGCTCGATAGTGGCTGCGGCCCAGTACTTC.

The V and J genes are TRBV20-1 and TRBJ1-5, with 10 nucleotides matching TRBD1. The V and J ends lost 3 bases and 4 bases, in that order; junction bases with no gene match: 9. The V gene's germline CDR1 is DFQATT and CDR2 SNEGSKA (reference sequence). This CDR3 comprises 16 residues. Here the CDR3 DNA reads TGCAGTGCTAGGGACGGTGGGACAGGGGCGAATCAGCCCCAGCATTTT. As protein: CSARDGGTGANQPQHF.

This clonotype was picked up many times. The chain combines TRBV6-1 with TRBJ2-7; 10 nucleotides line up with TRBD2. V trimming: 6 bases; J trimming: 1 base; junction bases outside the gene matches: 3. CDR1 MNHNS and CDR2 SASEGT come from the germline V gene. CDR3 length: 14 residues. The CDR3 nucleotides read TGTGCCAGCAGGGAGCGGGGGGGATCCTACGAGCAGTACTTC. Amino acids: CASRERGGSYEQYF.

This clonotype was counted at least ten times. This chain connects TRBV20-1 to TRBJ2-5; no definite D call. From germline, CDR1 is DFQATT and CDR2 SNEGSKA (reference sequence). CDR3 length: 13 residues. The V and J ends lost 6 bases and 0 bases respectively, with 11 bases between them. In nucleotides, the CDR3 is TGCAGTGCCACAGACACTTACCAAGAGACCCAGTACTTC. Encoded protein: CSATDTYQETQYF.

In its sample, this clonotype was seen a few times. The CDR3 DNA reads TGTGCCAGCAGCGTAGAGGACGGAAAAATGTACAATGAGCAGTTCTTC. Translating it yields CASSVEDGKMYNEQFF. The rearrangement uses TRBV9 and TRBJ2-1; no firm D call. The V end was cut by 0 bases, the J end by 4 bases, with 14 bases between. Germline CDR1 is SGDLS and CDR2 is YYNGEE. This CDR3 spans 16 amino acids.

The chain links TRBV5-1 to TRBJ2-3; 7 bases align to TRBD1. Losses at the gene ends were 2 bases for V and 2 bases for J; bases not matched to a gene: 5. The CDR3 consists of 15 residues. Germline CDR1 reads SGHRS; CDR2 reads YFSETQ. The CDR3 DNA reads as TGCGCCAGCAGCTTCCGGGACAGAACCACAGATACGCAGTATTTT. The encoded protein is CASSFRDRTTDTQYF.

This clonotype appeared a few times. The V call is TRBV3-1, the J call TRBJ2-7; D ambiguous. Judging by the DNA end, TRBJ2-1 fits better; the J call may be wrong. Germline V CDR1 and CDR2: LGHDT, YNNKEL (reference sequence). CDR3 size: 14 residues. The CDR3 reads CASSRKTRINEQFF. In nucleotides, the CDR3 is TGTGCCAGCAGCCGTAAAACTCGGATCAATGAGCAGTTCTTC.

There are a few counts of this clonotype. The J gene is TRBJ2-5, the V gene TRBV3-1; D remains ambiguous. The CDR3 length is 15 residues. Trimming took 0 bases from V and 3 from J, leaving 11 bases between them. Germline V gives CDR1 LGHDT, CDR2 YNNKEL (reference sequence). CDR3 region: CASSQEFGRKETQYF. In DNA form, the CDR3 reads TGTGCCAGCAGCCAAGAATTTGGTAGAAAAGAGACCCAGTACTTC.

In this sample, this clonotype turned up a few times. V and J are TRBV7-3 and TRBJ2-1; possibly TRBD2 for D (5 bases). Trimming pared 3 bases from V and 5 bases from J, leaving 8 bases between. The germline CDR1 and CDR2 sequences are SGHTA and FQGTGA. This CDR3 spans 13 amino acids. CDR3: CASSFGGHNEQFF. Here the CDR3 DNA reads TGTGCCAGCAGCTTCGGCGGGCACAATGAGCAGTTCTTC.

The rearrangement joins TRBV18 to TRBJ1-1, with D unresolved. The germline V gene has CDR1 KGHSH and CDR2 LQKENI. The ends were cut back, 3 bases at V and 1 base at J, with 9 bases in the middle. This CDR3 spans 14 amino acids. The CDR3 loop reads CASSPSVQNTEAFF. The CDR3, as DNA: TGTGCCAGCTCACCCTCGGTACAGAACACTGAAGCTTTCTTT.

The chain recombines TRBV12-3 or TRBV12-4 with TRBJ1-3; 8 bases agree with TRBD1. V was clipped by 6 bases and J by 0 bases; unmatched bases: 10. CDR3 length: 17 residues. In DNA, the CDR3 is TGTGCCAGCAGACCCACCGGGACAGGCCTCTCTGGAAACACCATATATTTT. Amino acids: CASRPTGTGLSGNTIYF.

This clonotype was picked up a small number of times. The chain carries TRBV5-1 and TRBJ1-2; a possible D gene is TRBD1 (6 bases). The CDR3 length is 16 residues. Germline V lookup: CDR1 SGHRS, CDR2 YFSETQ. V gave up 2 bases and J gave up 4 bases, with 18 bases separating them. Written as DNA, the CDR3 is TGCGCCAGCAGCTTTCTACAGGGAGGGGATGGCTATGGCTACACCTTC. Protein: CASSFLQGGDGYGYTF. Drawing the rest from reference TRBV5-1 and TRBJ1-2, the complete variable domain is KAGVTQTPRYLIKTRGQQVTLSCSPISGHRSVSWYQQTPGQGLQFLFEYFSETQRNKGNFPGRFSGRQFSNSRSEMNVSTLELGDSALYLCASSFLQGGDGYGYTFGSGTRLTVV.

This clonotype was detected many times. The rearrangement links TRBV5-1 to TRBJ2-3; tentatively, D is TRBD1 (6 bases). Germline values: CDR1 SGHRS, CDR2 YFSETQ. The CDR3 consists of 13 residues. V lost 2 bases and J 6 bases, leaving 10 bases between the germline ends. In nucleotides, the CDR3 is TGCGCCAGCAGCTTACAGGGTACGGATACGCAGTATTTT. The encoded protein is CASSLQGTDTQYF. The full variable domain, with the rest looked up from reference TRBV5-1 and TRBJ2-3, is KAGVTQTPRYLIKTRGQQVTLSCSPISGHRSVSWYQQTPGQGLQFLFEYFSETQRNKGNFPGRFSGRQFSNSRSEMNVSTLELGDSALYLCASSLQGTDTQYFGPGTRLTVL.

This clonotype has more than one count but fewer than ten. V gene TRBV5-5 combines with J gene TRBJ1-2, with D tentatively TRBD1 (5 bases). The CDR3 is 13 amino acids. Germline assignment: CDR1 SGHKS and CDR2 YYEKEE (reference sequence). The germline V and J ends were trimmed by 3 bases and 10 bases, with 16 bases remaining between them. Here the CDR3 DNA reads TGTGCCAGCAGCTCCTGGGACGCCGGGTACTACACCTTC. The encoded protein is CASSSWDAGYYTF.

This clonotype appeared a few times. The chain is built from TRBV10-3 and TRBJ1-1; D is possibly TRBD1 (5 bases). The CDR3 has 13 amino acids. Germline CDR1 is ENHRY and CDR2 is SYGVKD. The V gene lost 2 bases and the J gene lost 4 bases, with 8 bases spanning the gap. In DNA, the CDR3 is TGTGCCATCAGTGAGATCGGGGGCACTGAAGCTTTCTTT. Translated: CAISEIGGTEAFF.

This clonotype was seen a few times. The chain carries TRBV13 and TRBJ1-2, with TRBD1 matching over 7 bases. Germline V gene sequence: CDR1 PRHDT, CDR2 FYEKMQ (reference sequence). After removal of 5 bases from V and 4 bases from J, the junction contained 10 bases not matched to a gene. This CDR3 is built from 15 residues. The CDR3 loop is CASSQRQGGSYGYTF. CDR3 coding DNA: TGTGCCAGCAGCCAAAGACAGGGAGGTTCCTATGGCTACACCTTC.

CDR3 loop: CASSVPGGEETQYF. The CDR3 coding sequence is TGCGCCAGCAGCGTCCCGGGGGGGGAAGAGACCCAGTACTTC. The chain has TRBV5-1 and TRBJ2-5; 8 nucleotides align to TRBD2. Trimming removed 4 bases from V and 3 bases from J; junction bases left unmatched: 5. CDR1 and CDR2 from the germline V gene are SGHRS and YFSETQ. The CDR3 sequence is 14 residues long.

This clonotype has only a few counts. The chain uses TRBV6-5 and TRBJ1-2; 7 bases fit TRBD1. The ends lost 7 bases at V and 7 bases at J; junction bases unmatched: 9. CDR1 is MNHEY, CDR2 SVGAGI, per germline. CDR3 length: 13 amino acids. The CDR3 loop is CASTNLGTVGYTF. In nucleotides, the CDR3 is TGTGCCAGCACCAATTTGGGGACAGTTGGCTACACCTTC.